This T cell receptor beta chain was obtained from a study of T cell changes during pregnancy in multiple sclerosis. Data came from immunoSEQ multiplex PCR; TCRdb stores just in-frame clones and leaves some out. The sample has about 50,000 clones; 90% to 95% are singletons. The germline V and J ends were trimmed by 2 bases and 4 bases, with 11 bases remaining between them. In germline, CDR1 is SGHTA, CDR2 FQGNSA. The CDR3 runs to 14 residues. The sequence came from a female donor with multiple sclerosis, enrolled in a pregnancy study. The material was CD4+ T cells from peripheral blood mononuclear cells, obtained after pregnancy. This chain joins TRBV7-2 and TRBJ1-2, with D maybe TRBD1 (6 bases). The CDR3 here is CASSLFTGLYGYTF. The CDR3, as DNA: TGTGCCAGCAGCTTATTTACAGGGCTCTATGGCTACACCTTC. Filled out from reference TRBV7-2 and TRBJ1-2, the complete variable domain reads GAGVSQSPSNKVTEKGKDVELRCDPISGHTALYWYRQSLGQGLEFLIYFQGNSAPDKSGLPSDRFSAERTGGSVSTLTIQRTQQEDSAVYLCASSLFTGLYGYTFGSGTRLTVV.